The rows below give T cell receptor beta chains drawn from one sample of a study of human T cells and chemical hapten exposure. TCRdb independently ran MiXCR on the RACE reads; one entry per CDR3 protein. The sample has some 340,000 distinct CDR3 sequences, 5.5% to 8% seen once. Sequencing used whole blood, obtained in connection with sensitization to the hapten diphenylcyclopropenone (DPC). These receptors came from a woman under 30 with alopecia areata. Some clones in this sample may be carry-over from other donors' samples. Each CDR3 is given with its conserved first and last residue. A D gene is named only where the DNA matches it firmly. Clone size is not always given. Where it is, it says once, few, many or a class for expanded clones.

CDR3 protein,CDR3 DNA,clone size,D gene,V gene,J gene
CASGLQTEAFF,TGTGCTAGTGGCTTACAGACTGAAGCTTTCTTT,-,-,TRBV12-5,TRBJ1-1
CATGAQGNIQYF,TGTGCCACCGGCGCCCAGGGAAACATTCAGTACTTC,many,-,TRBV10-3,TRBJ2-4
CSASGVRSYNSPLHF,TGCAGTGCTAGTGGGGTCAGGTCCTATAATTCACCCCTCCACTTT,few,-,TRBV20-1,TRBJ1-6
CASSARLAGASTDTQYF,TGTGCCAGCAGCGCCAGACTAGCGGGGGCCAGCACAGATACGCAGTATTTT,-,TRBD2,TRBV7-2,TRBJ2-3
CRGAAQVNTEAFF,TGCAGGGGAGCAGCCCAGGTGAACACTGAAGCTTTCTTT,-,-,TRBV20-1,TRBJ1-1
CASSLRTGGDYGYTF,TGTGCCAGCAGTTTACGGACAGGGGGTGACTATGGCTACACCTTC,few,TRBD1,TRBV12-3/TRBV12-4,TRBJ1-2
CASSLEGTTFQKLFF,TGTGCCAGCAGCTTAGAGGGGACGACCTTCCAAAAACTGTTTTTT,-,-,TRBV7-8,TRBJ1-4
CASSLEAGAQETQYF,TGCGCCAGCAGCTTGGAGGCGGGGGCCCAAGAGACCCAGTACTTC,few,-,TRBV5-1,TRBJ2-5
CASSLDRVFGYGYTF,TGTGCCAGCAGCTTGGACAGGGTATTTGGCTATGGCTACACCTTC,-,-,TRBV5-5,TRBJ1-2
CASSQPGEAFF,TGCGCCAGCAGCCAGCCAGGTGAAGCTTTCTTT,few,-,TRBV4-3,TRBJ1-1
CASSLVRETQYF,TGCGCCAGCAGCTTGGTCCGGGAGACCCAGTACTTC,many,-,TRBV5-1,TRBJ2-5
CASSPGQLNTGELFF,TGTGCCAGCAGCCCGGGACAGCTAAACACCGGGGAGCTGTTTTTT,many,TRBD1,TRBV6-5,TRBJ2-2
CASNQQGVNGYTF,TGTGCCAGCAATCAACAGGGGGTCAATGGCTACACCTTC,few,TRBD1,TRBV12-3/TRBV12-4,TRBJ1-2
CASSPAGDNEQFF,TGTGCCAGCTCACCGGCGGGGGACAATGAGCAGTTCTTC,-,TRBD2,TRBV18,TRBJ2-1
CSATGWTDNEQFF,TGCAGCGCTACCGGGTGGACTGACAATGAGCAGTTCTTC,many,-,TRBV29-1,TRBJ2-1
CASSQAPQNIQYF,TGTGCCAGCAGCCAAGCCCCTCAAAACATTCAGTACTTC,few,-,TRBV14,TRBJ2-4
CASSPSRGQETQYF,TGTGCCAGCAGCCCGTCCAGAGGCCAAGAGACCCAGTACTTC,many,-,TRBV7-2,TRBJ2-5
CASSTNDRRGETQYF,TGCGCCAGCAGCACTAATGACAGGCGGGGGGAGACCCAGTACTTC,few,-,TRBV4-3,TRBJ2-5
CASSVRPNTEAFF,TGTGCCAGCAGTGTTAGGCCGAACACTGAAGCTTTCTTT,few,-,TRBV2,TRBJ1-1
CASSQDGGVDQPQHF,TGTGCCAGCAGCCAAGATGGAGGGGTGGATCAGCCCCAGCATTTT,few,-,TRBV3-1,TRBJ1-5
CASSQPGVPPEQYF,TGCGCCAGCAGCCAGCCGGGAGTCCCACCCGAGCAGTACTTC,few,-,TRBV4-1,TRBJ2-7
CASSLLGDYEQYF,TGTGCCAGCAGTTTACTGGGGGACTACGAGCAGTACTTC,few,-,TRBV12-3/TRBV12-4,TRBJ2-7
CASSSDSSYGYTF,TGTGCCAGCAGTTCGGACAGCAGCTATGGCTACACCTTC,many,-,TRBV7-9,TRBJ1-2
CASSSAVSGALHF,TGTGCCAGCAGCTCGGCCGTAAGTGGAGCCCTCCACTTT,few,-,TRBV7-2,TRBJ1-6
CAIRGGLQETQYF,TGTGCCATCAGGGGGGGACTCCAAGAGACCCAGTACTTC,many,-,TRBV10-3,TRBJ2-5
CASSQDLGDRGETYNSPLHF,TGCGCCAGCAGCCAAGACCTAGGGGACAGGGGCGAGACTTATAATTCACCCCTCCACTTT,many,TRBD1,TRBV4-3,TRBJ1-6
CASSSTASNQPQHF,TGTGCCAGCAGTTCGACGGCTAGCAATCAGCCCCAGCATTTT,many,-,TRBV12-3/TRBV12-4,TRBJ1-5
CSADSLGHTDTQYF,TGCAGTGCTGACTCGCTGGGGCACACAGATACGCAGTATTTT,many,-,TRBV20-1,TRBJ2-3
CASSRNQGVDEQFF,TGTGCCAGCAGCCGTAATCAGGGGGTAGATGAGCAGTTCTTC,-,TRBD1,TRBV7-2,TRBJ2-1
CASSLAPRRNYGYTF,TGTGCCAGCAGCTTAGCTCCCCGAAGGAACTATGGCTACACCTTC,few,-,TRBV7-2,TRBJ1-2
CASSAKGTATQSTDTQYF,TGTGCCAGCAGTGCCAAAGGGACAGCGACTCAAAGCACAGATACGCAGTATTTT,-,TRBD1,TRBV12-3/TRBV12-4,TRBJ2-3
CSARDKWGHPSAEAFF,TGCAGTGCTAGAGATAAGTGGGGTCATCCTTCGGCTGAAGCTTTCTTT,-,-,TRBV20-1,TRBJ1-1
CASSLGGLAGLQETQYF,TGTGCCAGCAGCTTAGGCGGTCTAGCGGGCCTCCAAGAGACCCAGTACTTC,-,TRBD2,TRBV7-2,TRBJ2-5
CASSVLAGGYNEQFF,TGTGCCAGCAGTGTTCTAGCGGGGGGGTACAATGAGCAGTTCTTC,few,TRBD2,TRBV6-1,TRBJ2-1
CSVHRGVADTQYF,TGCAGCGTTCATAGGGGAGTCGCAGATACGCAGTATTTT,many,-,TRBV29-1,TRBJ2-3
CASSSPQGWGDIQYF,TGTGCCAGCAGCTCCCCCCAGGGCTGGGGGGACATTCAGTACTTC,few,-,TRBV5-5,TRBJ2-4
CASSSSFGGLTYEQYF,TGCGCCAGCAGCTCCAGTTTCGGGGGTCTTACCTACGAGCAGTACTTC,many,-,TRBV5-1,TRBJ2-7
CASSQASRGEAFF,TGTGCCAGCAGCCAAGCATCCAGGGGTGAAGCTTTCTTT,few,-,TRBV3-1,TRBJ1-1
CASRDRGLGNQPQHF,TGTGCCAGCAGGGACAGGGGGCTTGGTAATCAGCCCCAGCATTTT,few,TRBD1,TRBV2,TRBJ1-5
CASSSQGSNEQFF,TGCGCCAGCAGCTCCCAGGGGTCCAATGAGCAGTTCTTC,-,-,TRBV5-1,TRBJ2-1
CASSSGFNGFF,TGTGCCAGCAGCTCCGGGTTCAATGGTTTCTTT,few,-,TRBV6-2/TRBV6-3,TRBJ1-1
CASSEIWVRGNTGELFF,TGTGCCAGCAGTGAAATATGGGTCCGCGGGAACACCGGGGAGCTGTTTTTT,many,-,TRBV2,TRBJ2-2
CASSRTSHTQYF,TGTGCCAGCAGTAGAACCTCTCATACGCAGTATTTT,many,-,TRBV12-3/TRBV12-4,TRBJ2-3
CASSLSGPIRYF,TGTGCCAGCAGCTTATCCGGGCCTATTCGGTATTTT,few,-,TRBV7-9,TRBJ2-3
CASSRPGTSGGPSSTDTQYF,TGTGCCAGCAGTCGCCCCGGGACTAGCGGGGGGCCGTCCAGCACAGATACGCAGTATTTT,-,TRBD2,TRBV28,TRBJ2-3
CASSRAGEESYEQYF,TGTGCCAGCAGCCGCGCCGGGGAGGAGTCCTACGAGCAGTACTTC,-,-,TRBV5-8,TRBJ2-7
CASTQGTTTYEQYF,TGTGCCAGCACCCAAGGGACAACAACCTACGAGCAGTACTTC,many,-,TRBV6-2/TRBV6-3,TRBJ2-7
CASSYLPQSGSGVVSYEQYF,TGTGCCAGCAGTTATCTCCCTCAATCAGGTTCGGGCGTCGTCTCCTACGAGCAGTACTTC,-,-,TRBV6-2/TRBV6-3,TRBJ2-7
CASSQDGQANQPQHF,TGCGCCAGCAGCCAAGATGGTCAAGCTAATCAGCCCCAGCATTTT,-,-,TRBV4-3,TRBJ1-5
CASSGGQGTSTDTQYF,TGTGCCAGCAGTGGGGGACAGGGGACGAGCACAGATACGCAGTATTTT,few,TRBD1,TRBV2,TRBJ2-3
CASSQRGNEQYF,TGTGCCAGCAGCCAACGGGGAAACGAGCAGTACTTC,many,-,TRBV3-1,TRBJ2-7
CASSQTGQTTEAFF,TGTGCCAGCAGCCAGACAGGACAGACCACTGAAGCTTTCTTT,few,-,TRBV4-2,TRBJ1-1